The 26 T cell receptor beta chains listed next were all sequenced from one sample in a study of early T cells in non-severe SARS-CoV-2 infection (dated by TCRdb to about 2021). The library was generated by 5' RACE. The data were produced on a NextSeq 500. TCRdb reprocessing: public reads trimmed at Q25 with fastp, clones called with MiXCR, in-frame beta chains kept. Every entry covers one CDR3 protein and lists the most common genes and DNA from its rows. For this sample there are tens of thousands of distinct CDR3 sequences; about an eighth appear just once. The biggest ten clones account for roughly 3% of the sample. The sequencing sample was made of whole blood. The receptors derive from an adult who was a healthcare worker with PCR-confirmed SARS-CoV-2 infection or an uninfected control (not recorded which).

This chain uses TRBV7-8 with TRBJ1-2, with 7 bases identical to TRBD1. J was trimmed by 4 bases and V by 3 bases; bases with no gene match: 5. This CDR3 has 14 residues. Germline lookup yields CDR1 SGHVS and CDR2 FQNEAQ. This chain's CDR3 is CASSFGTDFYGYTF. Here the CDR3 DNA reads TGTGCCAGCAGCTTCGGGACAGACTTCTATGGCTACACCTTC.

This clonotype was found many times. The rearrangement links TRBV18 to TRBJ2-1; D possibly matches TRBD1 or TRBD2 (5 bases each). Per the germline V gene, CDR1 is KGHSH and CDR2 is LQKENI. The length of the CDR3 is 15 residues. V lost 0 bases and J lost 2, with 8 bases in between. CDR3 DNA sequence: TGTGCCAGCTCACCACCGGGACGGACCTACAATGAGCAGTTCTTC. Protein: CASSPPGRTYNEQFF.

The chain recombines TRBV3-1 with TRBJ2-1, with D possibly matching TRBD1 (5 bases). The CDR3 length is 16 residues. V lost 4 bases and J 7 bases, leaving 20 bases between the germline ends. CDR1 LGHDT and CDR2 YNNKEL come from the germline V gene (reference sequence). The CDR3 protein is CASSLGETNLRNEQFF. The CDR3 nucleotides read TGTGCCAGCAGCCTAGGGGAAACTAACCTACGGAATGAGCAGTTCTTC.

This clonotype was detected ten times or more. The V call is TRBV2, the J call TRBJ1-1; 7 nucleotides line up with TRBD1. V gave up 6 bases and J gave up 4 bases; unmatched junction bases: 8. CDR1 is SNHLY, CDR2 FYNNEI, per germline. The CDR3 contains 14 residues. This CDR3 is CASSSRQGATEAFF. The CDR3 bases are TGTGCCAGCAGCTCAAGACAGGGTGCCACTGAAGCTTTCTTT.

This clonotype has a count of ten or more. This sequence joins TRBV6-4 and TRBJ2-3, with TRBD2 as a possible D gene (6 bases). The germline V gene has CDR1 MRHNA and CDR2 SNTAGT. The CDR3 has 12 residues. Trimming stripped 6 bases from V and 7 bases from J, with 11 bases between. CDR3 coding DNA: TGTGCCAGCAGAGGGGACTCCAATACGCAGTATTTT. Encoded protein: CASRGDSNTQYF.

The J gene is TRBJ2-5, the V gene TRBV5-4, with D tentatively TRBD2 (5 bases). V lost 3 bases and J lost 4, with 10 bases in between. Germline V gene lookup returns CDR1 SGHNT and CDR2 YYREEE (reference sequence). The CDR3 is 13 amino acids. CDR3 sequence reads: CASSWRTGETQYF. The CDR3 DNA reads as TGTGCCAGCAGCTGGAGGACTGGAGAGACCCAGTACTTC.

This clonotype was counted between two and nine times. This chain joins TRBV4-2 and TRBJ2-3, with TRBD2 matching 12 bases. The germline V gene encodes CDR1 LGHNA and CDR2 YNFKEQ. The V segment lost 0 bases and the J segment 5 bases; nucleotides outside the gene matches: 6. This CDR3 is built from 17 residues. CDR3 DNA: TGTGCCAGCAGCCAAGACGGGTGGACTAGCGGGAAAGATACGCAGTATTTT. Its protein is CASSQDGWTSGKDTQYF.

The V call is TRBV7-6, the J call TRBJ2-7; TRBD1 agrees at 9 bases. The germline CDR1 and CDR2 sequences are SGHVS and FNYEAQ. After removal of 5 bases from V and 1 base from J, the junction contained 9 bases not matched to a gene. CDR3 length: 16 residues. The CDR3 coding sequence is TGTGCCAGCAGCCCTGGACAGGGGACAGCATCCTACGAGCAGTACTTC. Encoded protein: CASSPGQGTASYEQYF.

Many counts were recorded for this clonotype. This chain links TRBV29-1 with TRBJ1-1, with TRBD1 matching 9 bases. Trimming took 6 bases from V and 5 from J; bases not matched to a gene: 10. The CDR3 runs to 14 residues. Germline V CDR1 and CDR2: SQVTM, ANQGSEA. The CDR3 loop is CSVGTGTRGTEAFF. The CDR3 DNA reads as TGCAGCGTGGGGACAGGGACGCGGGGAACTGAAGCTTTCTTT.

This clonotype was counted a few times. This chain uses TRBV7-9 with TRBJ2-2, with TRBD1 identical over 9 bases. Per germline, CDR1 SEHNR and CDR2 FQNEAQ (reference sequence). J lost 4 bases, V lost 5 bases, and 11 bases had no gene match. The CDR3 contains 17 residues. Here the CDR3 DNA reads TGTGCCAGCAGCCCAACCACAGGGGGCCGAAGCACCGGGGAGCTGTTTTTT. Protein sequence: CASSPTTGGRSTGELFF.

The chain recombines TRBV13 with TRBJ2-7; 13 bases are a match to TRBD2. J lost 3 bases, V lost 3 bases, and 2 bases had no gene match. The germline V gene has CDR1 PRHDT and CDR2 FYEKMQ (reference sequence). This CDR3 comprises 15 residues. DNA of the CDR3: TGTGCCAGCAGCTTCCGACTAGCGGGGGGCTACGAGCAGTACTTC. The encoded protein is CASSFRLAGGYEQYF. The whole variable domain, remainder taken from reference TRBV13 and TRBJ2-7, is AAGVIQSPRHLIKEKRETATLKCYPIPRHDTVYWYQQGPGQDPQFLISFYEKMQSDKGSIPDRFSAQQFSDYHSELNMSSLELGDSALYFCASSFRLAGGYEQYFGPGTRLTVT.

The chain combines TRBV7-9 with TRBJ1-1, with TRBD1 matching over 7 bases. V dropped 5 bases and J dropped 3; count of bases not matched to a gene: 3. The CDR3 sequence is 13 residues long. From germline, CDR1 is SEHNR and CDR2 FQNEAQ (reference sequence). This CDR3 is CASSGDRDTEAFF. The CDR3 region has the DNA TGTGCCAGCAGCGGCGACAGGGACACTGAAGCTTTCTTT.

At least ten counts were recorded for this clonotype. The rearrangement uses TRBV12-5 and TRBJ2-3; 9 positions match TRBD1. This CDR3 spans 16 amino acids. Germline trimming cut 1 base from V and 1 base from J; bases unmatched to any gene: 3. Germline V gene sequence: CDR1 LGHNT, CDR2 FRNRAP. DNA for the CDR3: TGTGCTAGTGGTTTGGGACAGGGGGGACGCACAGATACGCAGTATTTT. Translated, it gives CASGLGQGGRTDTQYF.

The chain uses TRBV27 and TRBJ1-2; D remains ambiguous. Trimming left V 2 bases short and J 2 bases short, with 9 bases between. Germline lookup yields CDR1 MNHEY and CDR2 SMNVEV (reference sequence). This CDR3 comprises 14 residues. The CDR3 sequence: CASSLVLGNYGYTF. The CDR3, as DNA: TGTGCCAGCAGTTTAGTCCTGGGGAACTATGGCTACACCTTC.

This clonotype has at least ten counts. The J gene is TRBJ2-7, the V gene TRBV18; D unresolved. CDR3 size: 15 residues. Germline-derived CDR1 and CDR2 are KGHSH and LQKENI. V lost 3 bases and J 7 bases, leaving 19 bases between the germline ends. The CDR3 loop is CASSPPNQVNVEQYF. The CDR3 bases are TGTGCCAGCTCACCCCCAAACCAGGTAAATGTGGAGCAGTACTTC.

CDR3 in DNA: TGTGCCAGCGCTTTACGGGACAGAACCTACAATGAGCAGTTCTTC. Translating gives CASALRDRTYNEQFF. The genes are TRBV7-2 and TRBJ2-1, with 7 bases aligning to TRBD1. The CDR3 totals 15 residues. Germline V CDR1 and CDR2: SGHTA, FQGNSA. V trimming: 8 bases; J trimming: 2 bases; junction bases outside the gene matches: 9.

This chain uses TRBV7-8 with TRBJ2-7; the D is unclear. This CDR3 is 13 amino acids long. CDR1 is SGHVS, CDR2 FQNEAQ, per germline. V lost 2 bases, J lost 3 bases, and 8 bases lay in between. The CDR3 spells CASSLLLDYEQYF. The CDR3 nucleotides read TGTGCCAGCAGCTTATTGCTGGACTACGAGCAGTACTTC. Full variable domain (missing parts from reference TRBV7-8 and TRBJ2-7): GAGVSQSPRYKVAKRGQDVALRCDPISGHVSLFWYQQALGQGPEFLTYFQNEAQLDKSGLPSDRFFAERPEGSVSTLKIQRTQQEDSAVYLCASSLLLDYEQYFGPGTRLTVT.

This clonotype has just a few counts. This chain connects TRBV6-6 to TRBJ2-6, with D perhaps matching TRBD2 (6 bases). Germline V lookup: CDR1 MNHNY, CDR2 SVGAGI (reference sequence). The CDR3 consists of 18 residues. The V and J ends lost 6 bases and 0 bases respectively, with 18 bases between them. The CDR3 coding sequence is TGTGCCAGCAGCCCTCCCCCAGCGGGTGTCTCTGGGGCCAACGTCCTGACTTTC. This translates into CASSPPPAGVSGANVLTF.

The genes are TRBV29-1 and TRBJ2-3, with 7 bases that match TRBD1. Germline V gene sequence: CDR1 SQVTM, CDR2 ANQGSEA. With 6 bases clipped from V and 6 bases from J, the junction kept 3 bases outside the gene matches. The CDR3 is 11 amino acids. CDR3 sequence reads: CSVQQGDTQYF. In nucleotides, the CDR3 is TGCAGCGTACAACAGGGGGATACGCAGTATTTT.

This clonotype has at least ten counts. The CDR3 nucleotides read TGCAGTGCTAGAGGACCTGGAGGGGGGGTTTCGGCGACCGGGGAGCTGTTTTTT. Its protein product is CSARGPGGGVSATGELFF. The chain uses TRBV20-1 and TRBJ2-2; possible D gene TRBD2, 7 bases. Germline loops: CDR1 DFQATT, CDR2 SNEGSKA (reference sequence). The CDR3 length is 18 residues. V was cut by 1 base and J by 5 bases, with 23 bases left in between.

This clonotype appeared many times. V is TRBV7-9 and J is TRBJ1-2; 7 bases are shared with TRBD1. J was trimmed by 6 bases and V by 6 bases; bases with no gene match: 13. Germline loops: CDR1 SEHNR, CDR2 FQNEAQ (reference sequence). The CDR3 has 15 residues. The CDR3 sequence: CASRLRTGRRDGYTF. As DNA, the CDR3 is TGTGCCAGCAGATTGCGGACAGGAAGGCGGGATGGCTACACCTTC.

This chain uses TRBV7-9 with TRBJ1-2; no firm D call. The ends were cut back, 5 bases at V and 4 bases at J, with 5 bases in the middle. Germline values: CDR1 SEHNR, CDR2 FQNEAQ (reference sequence). This CDR3 contains 11 residues. CDR3 coding DNA: TGTGCCAGCAGCAACATCTATGGCTACACCTTC. Its protein is CASSNIYGYTF. Full variable domain (rest looked up from reference TRBV7-9 and TRBJ1-2): DTGVSQNPRHKITKRGQNVTFRCDPISEHNRLYWYRQTLGQGPEFLTYFQNEAQLEKSRLLSDRFSAERPKGSFSTLEIQRTEQGDSAMYLCASSNIYGYTFGSGTRLTVV.

V gene TRBV20-1 combines with J gene TRBJ2-3; a possible D gene is TRBD2 (6 bases). Germline lookup yields CDR1 DFQATT and CDR2 SNEGSKA (reference sequence). V shed 1 base and J shed 6 bases, with 14 bases lying between them. The length of the CDR3 is 14 residues. The CDR3 protein is CSARVAGPLDTQYF. The CDR3 DNA sequence: TGCAGTGCTAGAGTGGCGGGACCGTTGGATACGCAGTATTTT.

Note on this clonotype: At one end, the junction sequence differs from germline, possibly due to a read error. The chain has TRBV29-1 and TRBJ2-1; 8 bases fit TRBD1. This CDR3 spans 13 amino acids. Germline-derived CDR1 and CDR2 are SQVTM and ANQGSEA. The CDR3 DNA reads as TGCAGCGTTGACAGGGGGCCTTACAATGAGCAGTCCTTC. Its protein is CSVDRGPYNEQSF.

This clonotype was detected many times. V gene TRBV20-1 combines with J gene TRBJ1-1; 9 bases align to TRBD1. The CDR3 length is 12 residues. In germline, CDR1 is DFQATT, CDR2 SNEGSKA (reference sequence). V lost 6 bases, J lost 3 bases, and 2 bases stayed unmatched. The CDR3 sequence: CSARQGDTEAFF. The CDR3 DNA is TGCAGTGCGAGACAGGGGGACACTGAAGCTTTCTTT.

CDR3: CASSLQTGNQPQHF. The DNA of the CDR3 is TGTGCCAGCAGTCTCCAGACAGGGAACCAGCCCCAGCATTTT. The chain is built from TRBV12-3 or TRBV12-4 and TRBJ1-5, with 7 bases lining up with TRBD1. The CDR3 loop spans 14 amino acids. The junction had 8 bases not matched to a gene; V was cut back by 5 bases and J by 7 bases.